This T cell receptor (beta chain) was retrieved from a study of response to subunit inactivated influenza vaccine (dated by TCRdb to the late 2010s). The study in broad terms: Deep quantitative T cell receptor repertoire profiling was used in the study to track responses to a trivalent subunit inactivated influenza vaccine.

The library was prepared using RT-PCR. Sequencing was performed on an Illumina HiSeq 2500. TCRdb reworked the public reads: Q25 trimming with fastp, MiXCR clone assembly, productive beta chains retained. Rows with one shared CDR3 protein collapse into an entry with the most common genes and DNA. The sample profile shows a few hundred thousand distinct CDR3 sequences; about a fifth of them were found once. Of the sample, around 9.6% falls within the top ten clones. This clonotype was counted only a few times. Its antigen has not been determined. Base qualities were left out, and no much larger clone turns up one base away. The paper's findings and limits, for the study overall: It was suggested by the authors that each seasonal influenza vaccination may recruit only a limited number of new T cells.

From the cysteine through the phenylalanine, the CDR3 covers 13 amino acids. Only the CDR3 part of the read is kept: 39 bases, read in frame from the first base. Germline trimming amounts to 0 bases on V and 15 bases on J, with 7 as the count of junction bases outside the gene matches. CDR1 and CDR2 are read off the germline V gene as ENHRY and SYGVKD. The sequence came from a man between 50 and 70 years old who received an inactivated influenza vaccine. Donor details come from another sample of the same person, matched by shared clones. The sequence links TRBV10-3 to TRBJ1-3; 8 nucleotides in the junction match TRBD1. The sample consisted of PBMCs from blood, taken about 20 months after vaccination. The bases are TGTGCCATCAGTGAGTCTTTCGGACAGGGAAGATATTTT. Translated, it gives CAISESFGQGRYF.